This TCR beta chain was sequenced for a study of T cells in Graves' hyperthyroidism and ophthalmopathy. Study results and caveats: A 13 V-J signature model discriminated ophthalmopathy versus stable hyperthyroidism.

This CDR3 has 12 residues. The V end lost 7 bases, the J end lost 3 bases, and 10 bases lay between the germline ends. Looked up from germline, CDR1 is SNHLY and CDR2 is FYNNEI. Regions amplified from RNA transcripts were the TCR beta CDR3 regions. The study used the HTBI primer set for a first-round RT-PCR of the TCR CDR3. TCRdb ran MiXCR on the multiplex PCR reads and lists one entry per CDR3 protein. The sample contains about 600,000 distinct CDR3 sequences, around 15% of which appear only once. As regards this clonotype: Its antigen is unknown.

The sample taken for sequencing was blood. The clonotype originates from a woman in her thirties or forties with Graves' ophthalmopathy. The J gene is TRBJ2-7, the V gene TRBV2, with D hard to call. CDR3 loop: CASIARDYEQYF. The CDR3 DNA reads TGTGCCAGCATAGCAAGGGACTACGAGCAGTACTTC. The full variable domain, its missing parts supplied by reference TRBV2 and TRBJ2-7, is EPEVTQTPSHQVTQMGQEVILRCVPISNHLYFYWYRQILGQKVEFLVSFYNNEISEKSEIFDDQFSVERPDGSNFTLKIRSTKLEDSAMYFCASIARDYEQYFGPGTRLTVT.